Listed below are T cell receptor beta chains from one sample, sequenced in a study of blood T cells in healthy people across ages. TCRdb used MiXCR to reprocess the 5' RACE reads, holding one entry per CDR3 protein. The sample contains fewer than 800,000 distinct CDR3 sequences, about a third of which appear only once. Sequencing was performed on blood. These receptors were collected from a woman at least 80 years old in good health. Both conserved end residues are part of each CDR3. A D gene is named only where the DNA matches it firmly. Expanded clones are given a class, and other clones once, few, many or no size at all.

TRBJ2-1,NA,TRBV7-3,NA,TGTACCAGCAGCTTTGGGTCACGCTACAACGAGCAGTTCTTC,CTSSFGSRYNEQFF
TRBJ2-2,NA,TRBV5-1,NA,TGCGCCAGCGCGCAGGGTTTCGGCGGGGAGCTGTTTTTT,CASAQGFGGELFF
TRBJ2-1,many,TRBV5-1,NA,TGCGCCAGCAGCTTGGCCGCGGGGTCGAATGAGCAGTTCTTC,CASSLAAGSNEQFF
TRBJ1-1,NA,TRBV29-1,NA,TGCAGCGGGGCTGGGAGGAACACTGAAGCTTTCTTT,CSGAGRNTEAFF
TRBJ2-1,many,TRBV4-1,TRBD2,TGCGCCAGCAGCCAAGTCGTAGGCGGGGGGTCGGGGAATGAGCAGTTCTTC,CASSQVVGGGSGNEQFF
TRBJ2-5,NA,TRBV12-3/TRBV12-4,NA,TGTGCCAGCAGTTCCCCAACCGGGCCTAGGGAGACCCAGTACTTC,CASSSPTGPRETQYF
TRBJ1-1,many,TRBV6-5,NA,TGTGCCACCTCCCCTGGCGATCTGAACACTGAAGCTTTCTTT,CATSPGDLNTEAFF
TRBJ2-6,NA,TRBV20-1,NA,TGCTTAACCCCGGACAGTCTCTCTGGGGCCAACGTCCTGACTTTC,CLTPDSLSGANVLTF
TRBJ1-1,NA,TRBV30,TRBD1,TGTGCCTTAAACAGGGGGAGCTCAATGAACACTGAAGCTTTCTTT,CALNRGSSMNTEAFF
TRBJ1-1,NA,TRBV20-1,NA,TGCAGTGCTAGAGATTTTAAGGGTTCGAACACTGAAGCTTTCTTT,CSARDFKGSNTEAFF
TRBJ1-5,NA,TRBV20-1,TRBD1,TGCAGTGCTAGAGAGGAAGGGAAGGGGGCGCGAAGCAATCAGCCCCAGCATTTT,CSAREEGKGARSNQPQHF
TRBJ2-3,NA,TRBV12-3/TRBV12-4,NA,TGTGCCAGCACATCGACGAGCACAGATGCGGAATATTTT,CASTSTSTDAEYF
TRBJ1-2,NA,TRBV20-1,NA,TGCAGTGCTAGAGTCGGACAGTCAGGCTACACCTTC,CSARVGQSGYTF
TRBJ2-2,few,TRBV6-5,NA,TGTGCCAGCAGCTCCTGGGGGGACGCGAACACCGGGGAGCTGTTTTTT,CASSSWGDANTGELFF
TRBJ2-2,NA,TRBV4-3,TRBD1,TGCGCCAGCAGCCAAGAGGGGACAGGGCACGACGGGGAGCTGTTTTTT,CASSQEGTGHDGELFF
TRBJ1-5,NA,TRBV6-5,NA,TGTGCCAGCAGTTACAACCCAAAAGGGCCCCAGCATTTT,CASSYNPKGPQHF
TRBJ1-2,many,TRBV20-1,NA,TGCAGTGCTCTTAGAACCTCCGGGGGCTCTCAGTCGGATGGCTACACCTTC,CSALRTSGGSQSDGYTF
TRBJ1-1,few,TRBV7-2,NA,TGTGCCAGCAGCTTAGTGGGGCATACTGAAGCTTTCTTT,CASSLVGHTEAFF
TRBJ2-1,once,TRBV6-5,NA,TGTGCCAGCAGTTACTCTAGGAGCGGGTCTCGAAATGAGCAGTTCTTC,CASSYSRSGSRNEQFF
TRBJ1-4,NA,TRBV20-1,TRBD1,TGCAGTGCTAGACTAACAGGGGGCCCGAGAGCAACTAATGAAAAACTGTTTTTT,CSARLTGGPRATNEKLFF
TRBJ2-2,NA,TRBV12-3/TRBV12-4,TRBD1,TGTGCCAGCAGTGCCGGGACAGGGGGATTGTCGGGGGAGCTGTTTTTT,CASSAGTGGLSGELFF
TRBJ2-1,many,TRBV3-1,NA,TGTGCCAGCAGCACACACACAGTACGGGAGCAGTTCTTC,CASSTHTVREQFF
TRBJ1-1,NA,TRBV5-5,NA,TGTGCCAGCAGCCCAACAGGGATGAGGGGATCTGAAGCTTTCTTT,CASSPTGMRGSEAFF
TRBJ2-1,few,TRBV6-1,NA,TGTACCAGCAGGGTCCGGGCCGGAGGGGGAGAGCAGTTCTTC,CTSRVRAGGGEQFF
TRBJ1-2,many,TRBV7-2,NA,TGTGCCAGCAGCTTAGCCCCGGGACTGCGGGGCTACACCTTC,CASSLAPGLRGYTF
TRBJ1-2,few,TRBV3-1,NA,TGTGCCAGCAGCCAAGGACCAGGTAGTGGCTACACCTTC,CASSQGPGSGYTF
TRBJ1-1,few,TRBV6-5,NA,TGTGCCAGCAGCCGGCGGGGGAGGACTGAAGCTTTCTTT,CASSRRGRTEAFF
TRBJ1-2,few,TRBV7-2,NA,TGTGCCAGCAGCTCGAATGGGCAGACCAACTATGGCTACACCTTC,CASSSNGQTNYGYTF
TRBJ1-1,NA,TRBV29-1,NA,TGCAGCGTTGTATTGGGTACAGGGAGCACTGAAGCTTTCTTT,CSVVLGTGSTEAFF
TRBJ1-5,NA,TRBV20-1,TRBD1,TGCAGTGCTATTACGCAGGGGGTTGGCAATCAGCCCCAGCATTTT,CSAITQGVGNQPQHF
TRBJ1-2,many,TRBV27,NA,TGTGCCAGCAGTTTAAGTGGGGGGACATATGGCTACACCTTC,CASSLSGGTYGYTF
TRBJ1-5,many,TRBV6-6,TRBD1,TGTGCCAGCAGTTATCATCTTACAGGGGGCAGCAATCAGCCCCAGCATTTT,CASSYHLTGGSNQPQHF
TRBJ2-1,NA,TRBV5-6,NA,TGTGCCAGCAGCTTCTATGGGGGCTCCTACAATGAGCAGTTCTTC,CASSFYGGSYNEQFF
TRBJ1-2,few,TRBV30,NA,TGTGCCTGGGTCCAGGATTACTATGGCTACACCTTC,CAWVQDYYGYTF
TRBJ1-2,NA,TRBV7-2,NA,TGTGCCAGCAGCTCCGTCACTTGGGGGGGGCAGTCCCCCACCTTC,CASSSVTWGGQSPTF
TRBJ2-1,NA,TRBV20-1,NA,TGCAGTGCTAGATCGTGGGCTGCAGAGACGAGAGTCGGCGATGAGCAGTTCTTC,CSARSWAAETRVGDEQFF
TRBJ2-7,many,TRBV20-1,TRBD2,TGCAGTGCGGAAAGCGGGGGGCTAACTAGCTCCTACGAGCAGTACTTC,CSAESGGLTSSYEQYF
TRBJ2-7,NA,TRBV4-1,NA,TGCGCCAGCAGCCAAGTAGTGGCTAGCCGGGACGAGCAGTACTTC,CASSQVVASRDEQYF
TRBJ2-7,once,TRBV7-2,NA,TGTGCCAGCAGCTTAGATGGGGTGTTAGACGAGCAGTACTTC,CASSLDGVLDEQYF
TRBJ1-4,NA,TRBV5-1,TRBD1,TGCGCCAGCAGCTTGGGTTCAGGGGGGACGATTAATGAAAAACTGTTTTTT,CASSLGSGGTINEKLFF
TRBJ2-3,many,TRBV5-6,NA,TGTGCCAGCAGCTTGCGGCCTGGAACAGATACGCAGTATTTT,CASSLRPGTDTQYF
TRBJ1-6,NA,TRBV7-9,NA,TGTGCCAGCAGCCCAGGGGCCCTGACCCCTTCACCCCTCCACTTT,CASSPGALTPSPLHF
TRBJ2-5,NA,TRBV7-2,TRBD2,TGTGCCACCGGGAGCGGGATGGGAACAGAGACCCAGTACTTC,CATGSGMGTETQYF
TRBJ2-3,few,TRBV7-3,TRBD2,TGTGCCAGCAGCTTAACGGTAGCGGGGGGGCTCACAGATACGCAGTATTTT,CASSLTVAGGLTDTQYF
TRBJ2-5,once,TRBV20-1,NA,TGCAGTGCTCTTAAACGGGGACAAGAGACCCAGTACTTC,CSALKRGQETQYF
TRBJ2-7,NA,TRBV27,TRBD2,TGTGCCAGCAGTTATAGCGGGGCTTACTACGAGCAGTACTTC,CASSYSGAYYEQYF
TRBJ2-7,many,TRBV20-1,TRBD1,TGCAGTGCGTTGGGACAGGGCACTCCGTACGAGCAGTACTTC,CSALGQGTPYEQYF
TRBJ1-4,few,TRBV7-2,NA,TGTGCCAGCAGCTTAGGTGGGGGGCGTGAAAAACTGTTTTTT,CASSLGGGREKLFF
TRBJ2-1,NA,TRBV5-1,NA,TGCGCCAGCAGCCCCATCCGGCAGGGCGTACGAAAGTTCTTC,CASSPIRQGVRKFF
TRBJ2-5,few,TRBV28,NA,TGTGCCAGCTATACTGGGACGGTCGAGGCCCAGTACTTC,CASYTGTVEAQYF
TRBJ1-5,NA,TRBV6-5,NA,TGTGCCAGCAGTTATCGTGCAACAGAGCCCCAGCATTTT,CASSYRATEPQHF
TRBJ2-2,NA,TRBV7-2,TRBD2,TGTGCCAGCAGCTTATTGGCTAGCGGGAGGGCCACCGGGGAGCTGTTTTTT,CASSLLASGRATGELFF
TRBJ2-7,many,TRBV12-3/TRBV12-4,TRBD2,TGTGCCAGCAGTTTATTCAGCGGGGGGTTGAGATCCTACGAGCAGTACTTC,CASSLFSGGLRSYEQYF
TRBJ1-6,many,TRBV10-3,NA,TGTGCCATCAGTGAGTCGACAGCCAATTCACCCCTCCACTTT,CAISESTANSPLHF
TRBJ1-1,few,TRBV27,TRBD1,TGTGCCAGCAGATTAGGGACAGGGGATGGCATGAACACTGAAGCTTTCTTT,CASRLGTGDGMNTEAFF
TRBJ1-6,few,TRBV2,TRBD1,TGTGCCAGCAGGGCACAGGGGGTTCGGAATTCACCCCTCCACTTT,CASRAQGVRNSPLHF